The 24 T cell receptor beta chains listed next were all sequenced from one sample in a study of cytomegalovirus exposure and HLA in healthy donors. The PCR ran on 60 Vbeta and 13 Jbeta primers. The data were produced by immunoSEQ multiplex PCR, yet TCRdb's version contains in-frame clones alone and is incomplete. The sample has nearly 200,000 clones; around 86% are singletons. Material: PBMCs. Source of these receptors: a woman aged 45-65 years in good health and CMV-seropositive.

The chain combines TRBV4-3 with TRBJ2-7, with D maybe TRBD2 (7 bases). The V end was cut by 1 base, the J end by 2 bases, with 12 bases between. The CDR3 has 15 amino acids. Germline V gene lookup returns CDR1 LGHNA and CDR2 YSLEER. The CDR3 spells CASSQVRGATYEQYF. CDR3 in DNA: TGCGCCAGCAGCCAAGTTCGGGGGGCCACCTACGAGCAGTACTTC.

CDR3 DNA sequence: TGCGCCAGCAGCTTGGCCCTTCTGCTGGGCGGGGGAGGGGATACGCAGTATTTT. This gives the protein CASSLALLLGGGGDTQYF. The chain couples TRBV5-1 to TRBJ2-3, with 7 bases identical to TRBD2. Trimming at V came to 0 bases and at J to 6 bases, leaving 16 bases not matched to a gene. Germline-derived CDR1 and CDR2 are SGHRS and YFSETQ. This CDR3 contains 18 residues.

The J gene is TRBJ1-2, the V gene TRBV18; D is unclear. The V gene lost 0 bases and the J gene lost 4 bases, with 12 bases spanning the gap. The CDR3 is 15 residues long. Germline assignment: CDR1 KGHSH and CDR2 LQKENI. DNA for the CDR3: TGTGCCAGCTCACCACCGTCCGGGAGCATCTATGGCTACACCTTC. This gives the protein CASSPPSGSIYGYTF.

The J gene is TRBJ2-1, the V gene TRBV27; 9 bases line up with TRBD2. V trimming: 2 bases; J trimming: 3 bases; junction bases outside the gene matches: 5. The CDR3 runs 16 residues. Per germline, CDR1 MNHEY and CDR2 SMNVEV (reference sequence). The CDR3 is CASSLDLAGFYNEQFF. The CDR3 bases are TGTGCCAGCAGTTTAGATCTAGCGGGATTCTACAATGAGCAGTTCTTC.

The chain has TRBV10-3 and TRBJ2-3, with a possible D match to TRBD2 (7 bases). Trimming left V 0 bases short and J 5 bases short, with 15 bases between. Germline V CDR1 and CDR2: ENHRY, SYGVKD. CDR3 length equals 16 residues. CDR3: CAISESTGGSGDTQYF. In DNA, the CDR3 is TGTGCCATCAGTGAGTCGACGGGGGGCTCAGGAGATACGCAGTATTTT.

V usage is TRBV7-2 and J usage is TRBJ2-3, with 11 bases aligning to TRBD2. Germline CDR1 and CDR2: SGHTA and FQGNSA. The CDR3 is 18 residues long. Germline trimming cut 5 bases from V and 2 bases from J; bases unmatched to any gene: 12. CDR3 DNA sequence: TGTGCCAGCAGCCGGGAGGCTAGCGGGGGGCCGCTCACAGATACGCAGTATTTT. It specifies CASSREASGGPLTDTQYF.

This rearrangement joins TRBV6-1 to TRBJ2-7; D uncertain. The CDR3 totals 13 residues. Trimming took off 4 bases at V and 7 bases at J, with 14 bases between the two ends. Germline CDR1 is MNHNS and CDR2 is SASEGT. The DNA for the CDR3 is TGTGCCAGCAGTGCTAGGAATCTTCGGGAGCAGTACTTC. It translates to CASSARNLREQYF.

This clone was observed a few times. The chain recombines TRBV7-8 with TRBJ1-3; D not certain. Germline V gene lookup returns CDR1 SGHVS and CDR2 FQNEAQ. Trimming cost V 0 bases and J 6 bases, with 3 bases left between them. This CDR3 comprises 12 residues. This chain's CDR3 is CASSLASNTIYF. DNA of the CDR3: TGTGCCAGCAGCTTAGCCTCAAACACCATATATTTT. Full variable domain (remainder filled in from reference TRBV7-8 and TRBJ1-3): GAGVSQSPRYKVAKRGQDVALRCDPISGHVSLFWYQQALGQGPEFLTYFQNEAQLDKSGLPSDRFFAERPEGSVSTLKIQRTQQEDSAVYLCASSLASNTIYFGEGSWLTVV.

Of note for this clone: Other DNA sequences in the same sample also yield this CDR3. The chain links TRBV5-1 to TRBJ2-7; 9 nucleotides match TRBD2. Germline values: CDR1 SGHRS, CDR2 YFSETQ. The CDR3 extends over 15 amino acids. V lost 0 bases and J lost 4; bases outside the gene matches: 5. CDR3 sequence (DNA): TGCGCCAGCAGCTTGGACGCGGGAGGGCCGTACGAGCAGTACTTC. As protein: CASSLDAGGPYEQYF.

This CDR3 reads CASSLQLAGVEQYF. The DNA of the CDR3 is TGTGCCAGCAGCTTGCAGCTAGCGGGTGTCGAGCAGTACTTC. This chain links TRBV7-6 with TRBJ2-7; 8 positions match TRBD2. The CDR3 is 14 amino acids. Germline lookup yields CDR1 SGHVS and CDR2 FNYEAQ. V shed 3 bases and J 6 bases; nucleotides not matched to a gene: 7.

The V gene is TRBV5-1, the J gene TRBJ2-1; TRBD2 aligns across 8 bases. The CDR3 consists of 15 residues. V was clipped by 4 bases and J by 2 bases; unmatched bases: 5. Germline CDR1 and CDR2: SGHRS and YFSETQ. DNA for the CDR3: TGCGCCAGCAGCATTGAGGGACTAGCCTACAATGAGCAGTTCTTC. Translated: CASSIEGLAYNEQFF. The complete variable domain, with remaining parts taken from reference TRBV5-1 and TRBJ2-1, reads KAGVTQTPRYLIKTRGQQVTLSCSPISGHRSVSWYQQTPGQGLQFLFEYFSETQRNKGNFPGRFSGRQFSNSRSEMNVSTLELGDSALYLCASSIEGLAYNEQFFGPGTRLTVL.

V usage is TRBV29-1 and J usage is TRBJ1-5; 7 bases are shared with TRBD1. With V trimmed by 6 bases and J by 7 bases, 9 bases remained unmatched. Germline V gene data show CDR1 as SQVTM and CDR2 as ANQGSEA. This CDR3 is built from 13 residues. Written as DNA, the CDR3 is TGCAGCGTAGGAGACAGGGTCGGGCAGCCCCAGCATTTT. It translates to CSVGDRVGQPQHF.

J is TRBJ1-2 and V is TRBV6-1, with TRBD1 matching 10 bases. This CDR3 spans 13 amino acids. With 0 bases clipped from V and 10 bases from J, the junction kept 2 bases outside the gene matches. Germline V gives CDR1 MNHNS, CDR2 SASEGT. The CDR3 nucleotides read TGTGCCAGCAGTGAAGCCGGGACAGGGGCCTACACCTTC. It specifies CASSEAGTGAYTF.

This clone was counted once. The V gene is TRBV4-3, the J gene TRBJ2-3; perhaps TRBD1 as D (5 bases). The length of the CDR3 is 13 residues. Trimming took 3 bases from V and 6 from J, leaving 10 bases between them. Germline loops: CDR1 LGHNA, CDR2 YSLEER. The CDR3 protein is CASSQQGVDTQYF. In nucleotides, the CDR3 is TGCGCCAGCAGCCAGCAGGGTGTCGATACGCAGTATTTT.

The table lists this clone with a count of one. This chain joins TRBV2 and TRBJ2-5, with D unclear. The germline CDR1 and CDR2 sequences are SNHLY and FYNNEI. This CDR3 is built from 17 residues. V was pared by 0 bases and J by 3 bases, with 17 bases between. DNA of the CDR3: TGTGCCAGCAGTGAAGCGCGGTCTTACATTAGGAAAGAGACCCAGTACTTC. Protein: CASSEARSYIRKETQYF.

The chain joins TRBV7-6 to TRBJ2-3; 7 positions match TRBD2. Germline V gene lookup returns CDR1 SGHVS and CDR2 FNYEAQ. This CDR3 contains 16 residues. V trimming: 5 bases; J trimming: 0 bases; junction bases outside the gene matches: 8. The CDR3 reads CASSRTSVSSTDTQYF. DNA for the CDR3: TGTGCCAGCAGCCGCACTAGCGTATCTAGCACAGATACGCAGTATTTT.

The CDR3 spells CASRGLRKGGETQYF. CDR3 nucleotides: TGTGCCAGCAGGGGGTTGAGGAAGGGCGGGGAGACCCAGTACTTC. The chain uses TRBV28 and TRBJ2-5; weak D call: TRBD2 (5 bases). The V gene's germline CDR1 is MDHEN and CDR2 SYDVKM. CDR3 length: 15 amino acids. Trimming stripped 6 bases from V and 5 bases from J, with 19 bases between.

This clone showed up just a few times. V and J are TRBV5-1 and TRBJ2-2, with D uncertain. CDR1 and CDR2 from the germline V gene are SGHRS and YFSETQ. The CDR3 sequence is 16 residues long. V dropped 1 base and J dropped 4 bases, with 14 bases sitting between them. The CDR3 reads CASSLTDEHLTGELFF. The CDR3 DNA reads TGCGCCAGCAGCTTGACAGACGAACATCTCACCGGGGAGCTGTTTTTT.

The chain combines TRBV25-1 with TRBJ2-2; tentatively, D is TRBD2 (5 bases). Germline V gives CDR1 MGHDK, CDR2 SYGVNS. Deletions cut 2 bases from V and 3 bases from J, with 16 bases between. This CDR3 is 17 amino acids long. CDR3: CASSEPLDSLDTGELFF. CDR3 sequence (DNA): TGTGCCAGCAGTGAACCCCTGGACTCTCTCGACACCGGGGAGCTGTTTTTT.

This clone showed up just a few times. J is TRBJ2-7 and V is TRBV7-8; D call uncertain. Germline CDR1 SGHVS, CDR2 FQNEAQ. V gave up 5 bases and J gave up 0 bases, with 8 bases separating them. The CDR3 length is 13 residues. CDR3 loop: CASSLSNSYEQYF. The CDR3 nucleotides read TGTGCCAGCAGCCTTTCTAACTCCTACGAGCAGTACTTC.

The V call is TRBV4-2, the J call TRBJ2-3; TRBD1 is a possible D gene (5 bases). The CDR3 is made up of 15 amino acids. The V gene's germline CDR1 is LGHNA and CDR2 YNFKEQ. Trimming pared 1 base from V and 3 bases from J, leaving 11 bases between. The CDR3 bases are TGTGCCAGCAGCCAAGGGGGCGGCAGTACAGATACGCAGTATTTT. Translating it yields CASSQGGGSTDTQYF.

This chain connects TRBV7-9 to TRBJ2-6; TRBD2 aligns across 9 bases. The CDR3 loop spans 17 amino acids. Germline CDR1 and CDR2: SEHNR and FQNEAQ (reference sequence). The ends lost 5 bases at V and 0 bases at J; junction bases unmatched: 5. The CDR3 sequence: CASSLGLASSGANVLTF. The CDR3 region has the DNA TGTGCCAGCAGCCTGGGACTAGCCTCCTCTGGGGCCAACGTCCTGACTTTC.

The chain recombines TRBV18 with TRBJ1-2; 7 nucleotides agree with TRBD1. The germline gives CDR1 KGHSH, CDR2 LQKENI. The CDR3 covers 14 residues. The V gene end was trimmed by 3 bases and the J gene end by 7 bases; junction bases not matched to a gene: 8. DNA of the CDR3: TGTGCCAGCTCACCGCTGACAGGGACAAGTGGCTACACCTTC. It translates to CASSPLTGTSGYTF.

The chain recombines TRBV28 with TRBJ1-5; 8 positions match TRBD1. Trimming removed 5 bases from V and 6 bases from J; junction bases left unmatched: 12. The germline V gene encodes CDR1 MDHEN and CDR2 SYDVKM. The CDR3 has 16 residues. The CDR3 protein is CASSDGRGLVSQPQHF. The CDR3 DNA reads TGTGCCAGCAGTGACGGCAGGGGGCTAGTTTCTCAGCCCCAGCATTTT.